This T cell receptor (beta chain) derives from a study of identical twins (TCRdb year 2016). With regard to the full study: TCR alpha and beta repertoires from monozygotic twins, unrelated adults of various ages and cord blood were deep-sequenced to test whether fetal clonotypes persist. To rule out contamination, replicate twin experiments were performed at different times with different library preparation protocols. Broader findings and caveats from the paper: Out-of-frame TCR alpha sharing in monozygotic twins was systematically underestimated by recombination models, whereas sharing between unrelated individuals was in agreement with the recombination models. In beta out-of-frame sequences, excess twin sharing was weaker, because having fewer shared sequences lowered the signal-to-noise ratio. Zero-insertion analyses could be partly confounded by invariant T cells such as MAIT and iNKT, though diverse VJ usage argued against such confounding for most clonotypes. Out-of-frame TCR alpha sequences shared between twins showed an excess of low generation-probability sequences compared with coincidental sharing between unrelated individuals. Abundant cord blood beta clonotypes carried fewer insertions; young adult naive repertoires showed a weaker similar trend, while memory repertoires showed none. Because the same donors could not be followed over many years, the conclusions relied on cross-sectional statistical analysis.

Every donor in the study was a healthy Caucasian. Notes on this clonotype: Its antigen specificity is not known. No much larger clone is present one base from it, and per-base qualities are unavailable.

Trimming leaves V shorter by 5 bases and J shorter by 3 bases, with the junction holding 13 bases beyond the gene matches. The CDR3 holds 17 amino acids from the cysteine to the phenylalanine. Only the CDR3 part of the read is kept: 51 bases, read in frame from the first base. The germline V gene gives CDR1 as SGHTA and CDR2 as FQGNSA. Receptor libraries were prepared by 5' RACE. TCRdb names Illumina HiSeq 2000 as the instrument used. Template switching added a universal primer binding site, and the final cDNA carried a unique molecular identifier that allowed TCR cDNA molecules to be counted accurately. Specific primers in the conserved constant-segment region were used to synthesize first-strand cDNA for TCR alpha and beta chains. To control for contamination, each cDNA library was double barcoded with a SMART-Mk sample barcode plus Illumina barcodes. TruSeq adapter sequences along with Illumina sample barcodes were introduced in two successive PCR steps. TCR alpha and beta cDNA libraries were sequenced on the Illumina HiSeq platform with custom primers. Per the source publication's procedure: Raw reads were processed with MiGEC to extract unique molecular identifiers, and MiXCR was used to determine CDR3 positions. For each individual, recombination models were inferred using an EM algorithm with the repgenHMM and IGoR tools. The tcR package in R was used for shared clonotype analysis, with sharing normalized by the product of cloneset sizes. Out-of-frame nonproductive sequences were analyzed to study raw recombination free of thymic and clonal selection effects. In TCRdb, the public reads were trimmed at Q25 with fastp and aligned with MiXCR, with productive beta chains retained. When rows share a CDR3 protein, they turn into one entry using the most common DNA and genes. The V and J calls reflect TCRdb's pipeline rather than the authors' work. In this sample the table shows 1.5 million to 2 million distinct CDR3 sequences, roughly 35% of which occur a single time. The biggest ten clones account for about 0.27% of the sample.

The origin of this receptor is a newborn girl in good health. Source material: cord blood. The sequence joins TRBV7-2 to TRBJ2-1; 7 nucleotides in the junction match TRBD2. The DNA reads TGTGCCAGCAGCCGGGCTAGCGGTCTTGGCTTCTACAATGAGCAGTTCTTC. Its translation is CASSRASGLGFYNEQFF.